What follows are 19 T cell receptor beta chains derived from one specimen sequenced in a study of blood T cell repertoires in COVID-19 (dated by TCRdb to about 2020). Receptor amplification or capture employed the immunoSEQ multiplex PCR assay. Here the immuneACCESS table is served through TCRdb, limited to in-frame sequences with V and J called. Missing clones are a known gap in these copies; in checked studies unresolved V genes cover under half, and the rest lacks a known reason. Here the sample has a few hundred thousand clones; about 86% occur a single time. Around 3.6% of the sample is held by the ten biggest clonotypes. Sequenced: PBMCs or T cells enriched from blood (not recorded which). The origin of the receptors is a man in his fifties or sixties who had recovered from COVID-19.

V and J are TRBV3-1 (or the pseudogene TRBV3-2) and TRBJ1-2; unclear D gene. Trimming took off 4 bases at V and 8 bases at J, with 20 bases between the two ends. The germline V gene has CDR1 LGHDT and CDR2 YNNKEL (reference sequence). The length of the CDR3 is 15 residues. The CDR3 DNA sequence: TGTGCCAGCAGCCGAAAGTGGATTGAGGGCCGCGGCTACACCTTC. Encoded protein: CASSRKWIEGRGYTF.

The CDR3 DNA is TGTGCCAGTAGTCTACCCTTCGCGGGGGAGAATGAGCAGTTCTTC. Its protein is CASSLPFAGENEQFF. The J gene is TRBJ2-1, the V gene TRBV19, with 7 bases lining up with TRBD2. Losses at the gene ends were 5 bases for V and 7 bases for J; bases not matched to a gene: 11. Germline CDR1 and CDR2: LNHDA and SQIVND (reference sequence). The CDR3 length is 15 residues. The variable domain in full, completed from reference TRBV19 and TRBJ2-1, reads DGGITQSPKYLFRKEGQNVTLSCEQNLNHDAMYWYRQDPGQGLRLIYYSQIVNDFQKGDIAEGYSVSREKKESFPLTVTSAQKNPTAFYLCASSLPFAGENEQFFGPGTRLTVL.

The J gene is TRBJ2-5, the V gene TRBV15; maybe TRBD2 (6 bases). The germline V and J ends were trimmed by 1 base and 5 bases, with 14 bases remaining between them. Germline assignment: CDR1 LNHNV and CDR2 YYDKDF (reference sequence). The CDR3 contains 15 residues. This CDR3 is CATSRGGGELETQYF. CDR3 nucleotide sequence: TGTGCCACCAGCAGAGGGGGCGGGGAATTGGAGACCCAGTACTTC. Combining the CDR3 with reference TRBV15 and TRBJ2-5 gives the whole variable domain DAMVIQNPRYQVTQFGKPVTLSCSQTLNHNVMYWYQQKSSQAPKLLFHYYDKDFNNEADTPDNFQSRRPNTSFCFLDIRSPGLGDTAMYLCATSRGGGELETQYFGPGTRLLVL.

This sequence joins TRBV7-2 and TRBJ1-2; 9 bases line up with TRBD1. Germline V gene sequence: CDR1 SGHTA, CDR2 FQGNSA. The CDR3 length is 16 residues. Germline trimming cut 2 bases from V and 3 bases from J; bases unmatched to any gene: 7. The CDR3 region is CASSLRGGQGDYGYTF. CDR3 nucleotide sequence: TGTGCCAGCAGCTTAAGGGGGGGACAGGGCGACTATGGCTACACCTTC.

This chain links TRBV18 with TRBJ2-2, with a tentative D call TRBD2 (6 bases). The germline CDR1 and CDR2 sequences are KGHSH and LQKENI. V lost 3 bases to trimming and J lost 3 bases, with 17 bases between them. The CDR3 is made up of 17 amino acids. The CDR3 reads CASSPLSGGADTGELFF. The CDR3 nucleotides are TGTGCCAGCTCACCGTTAAGTGGAGGGGCCGACACCGGGGAGCTGTTTTTT.

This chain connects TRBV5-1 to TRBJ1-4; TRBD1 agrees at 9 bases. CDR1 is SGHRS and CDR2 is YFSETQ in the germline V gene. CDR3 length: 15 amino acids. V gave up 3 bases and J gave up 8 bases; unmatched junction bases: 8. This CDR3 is CASSWTGVGYEKLFF. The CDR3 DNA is TGCGCCAGCAGCTGGACAGGGGTTGGGTACGAAAAACTGTTTTTT. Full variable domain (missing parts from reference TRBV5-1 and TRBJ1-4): KAGVTQTPRYLIKTRGQQVTLSCSPISGHRSVSWYQQTPGQGLQFLFEYFSETQRNKGNFPGRFSGRQFSNSRSEMNVSTLELGDSALYLCASSWTGVGYEKLFFGSGTQLSVL.

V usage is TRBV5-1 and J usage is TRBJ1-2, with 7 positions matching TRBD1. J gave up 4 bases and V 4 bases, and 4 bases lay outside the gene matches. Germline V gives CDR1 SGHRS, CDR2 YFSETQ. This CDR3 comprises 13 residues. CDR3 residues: CASSEDRPYGYTF. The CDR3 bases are TGCGCCAGCAGCGAGGACAGGCCCTATGGCTACACCTTC.

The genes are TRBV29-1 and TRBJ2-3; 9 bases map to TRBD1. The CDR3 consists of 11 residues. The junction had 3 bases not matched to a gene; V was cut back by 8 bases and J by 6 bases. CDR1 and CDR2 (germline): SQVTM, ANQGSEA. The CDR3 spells CSIGTGDTQYF. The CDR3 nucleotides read TGCAGCATTGGGACAGGGGATACGCAGTATTTT.

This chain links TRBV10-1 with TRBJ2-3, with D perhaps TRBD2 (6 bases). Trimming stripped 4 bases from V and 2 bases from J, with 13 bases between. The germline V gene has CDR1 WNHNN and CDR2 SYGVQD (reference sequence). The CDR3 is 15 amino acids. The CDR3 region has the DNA TGCGCCAGCAGTGGCGGCGGGACCAACACAGATACGCAGTATTTT. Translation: CASSGGGTNTDTQYF.

As DNA, the CDR3 is TGTGCCATCAGTGAGCAACCGGGACAGGGATCCTATGGCTACACCTTC. Its protein product is CAISEQPGQGSYGYTF. This chain joins TRBV10-3 and TRBJ1-2; 9 bases are a match to TRBD1. CDR3 size: 16 residues. Unmatched junction bases numbered 8, after V lost 2 bases and J lost 4 bases. Germline V lookup: CDR1 ENHRY, CDR2 SYGVKD.

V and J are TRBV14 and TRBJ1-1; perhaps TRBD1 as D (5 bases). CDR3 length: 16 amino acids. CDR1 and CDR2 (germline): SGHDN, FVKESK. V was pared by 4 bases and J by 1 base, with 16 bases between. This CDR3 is CASSPPWEGWNTEAFF. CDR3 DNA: TGTGCCAGCAGCCCTCCGTGGGAGGGGTGGAACACTGAAGCTTTCTTT.

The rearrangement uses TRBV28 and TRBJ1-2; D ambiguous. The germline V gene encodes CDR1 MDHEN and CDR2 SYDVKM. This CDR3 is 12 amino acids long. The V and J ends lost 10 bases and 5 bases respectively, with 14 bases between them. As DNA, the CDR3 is TGTGCCACCTTCTCCCTAGGATATGGCTACACCTTC. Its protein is CATFSLGYGYTF.

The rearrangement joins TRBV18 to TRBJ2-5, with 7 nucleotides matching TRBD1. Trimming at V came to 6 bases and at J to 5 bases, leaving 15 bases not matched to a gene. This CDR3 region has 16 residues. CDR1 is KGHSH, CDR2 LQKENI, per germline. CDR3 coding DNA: TGTGCCAGCTCGCTCATCGACAGGGTAAACCGGGAGACCCAGTACTTC. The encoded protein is CASSLIDRVNRETQYF.

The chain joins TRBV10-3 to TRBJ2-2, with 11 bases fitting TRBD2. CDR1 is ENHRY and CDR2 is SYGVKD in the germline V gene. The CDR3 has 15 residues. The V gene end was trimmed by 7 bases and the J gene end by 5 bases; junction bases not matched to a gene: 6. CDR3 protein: CAIKISGGATGELFF. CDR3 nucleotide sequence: TGTGCCATCAAAATTAGCGGGGGGGCTACCGGGGAGCTGTTTTTT.

The CDR3 here is CASSPRDLGGAGANVLTF. Written as DNA, the CDR3 is TGTGCCAGCTCACCACGAGATCTTGGGGGCGCCGGGGCCAACGTCCTGACTTTC. The gene calls are TRBV18 and TRBJ2-6, with a possible D match to TRBD1 (6 bases). Trimming left V 1 base short and J 4 bases short, with 17 bases between. Germline CDR1 and CDR2: KGHSH and LQKENI. The CDR3 runs 18 residues.

Written as DNA, the CDR3 is TGTGCCATCAGGACGTCGACAGGAACCTACGAGCAGTACTTC. It specifies CAIRTSTGTYEQYF. V gene TRBV10-3 combines with J gene TRBJ2-7, with a weak D call TRBD1 (6 bases). Trimming shortened V by 6 bases and J by 2 bases, and 14 bases separated the two germline ends. CDR1 and CDR2 from the germline V gene are ENHRY and SYGVKD. The CDR3 contains 14 residues.

DNA for the CDR3: TGTGGGGGAGGGACAGGGGTCACCGGGGAGCTGTTTTTT. Its protein product is CGGGTGVTGELFF. The V gene is TRBV6-5, the J gene TRBJ2-2, with 10 bases lining up with TRBD1. Germline V gene data show CDR1 as MNHEY and CDR2 as SVGAGI. There are 13 residues in the CDR3.

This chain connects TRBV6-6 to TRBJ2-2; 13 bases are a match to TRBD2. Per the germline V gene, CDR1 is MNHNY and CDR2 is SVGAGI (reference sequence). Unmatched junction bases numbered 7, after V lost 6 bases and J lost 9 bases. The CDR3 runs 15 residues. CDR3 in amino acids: CASSPELAGGWELFF. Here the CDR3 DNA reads TGTGCCAGCAGCCCGGAACTAGCGGGAGGGTGGGAGCTGTTTTTT.

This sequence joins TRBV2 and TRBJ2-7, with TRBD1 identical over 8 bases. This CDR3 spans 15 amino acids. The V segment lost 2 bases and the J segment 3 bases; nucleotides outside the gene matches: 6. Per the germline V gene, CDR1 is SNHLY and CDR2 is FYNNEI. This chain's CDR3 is CASSELRDRFYEQYF. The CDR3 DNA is TGTGCCAGCAGTGAACTTAGGGACAGGTTCTACGAGCAGTACTTC.